Below, 22 T cell receptor beta chains from the same sample are listed, as sequenced in a study of T-cell reconstitution after alpha-beta-depleted transplantation in children. Preparation of the TCRbeta library involved a method that used unique molecular identifiers. TCRdb ran MiXCR on the PCR reads and lists one entry per CDR3 protein. Here the sample spans hundreds of thousands of distinct CDR3 sequences, 15% to 20% being singletons. The source material was PBMCs, mostly from graft donor cells, sampled 360 days after TCRalphabeta/CD19-depleted stem cell transplant. The origin of the receptors is a boy under two years old who had a stem cell transplant for Wiskott-Aldrich syndrome, so the T cells may come from the graft donor.

The chain links TRBV6-4 to TRBJ2-3; the match to TRBD2 covers 12 bases. CDR1 and CDR2 (germline): MRHNA, SNTAGT. The V and J ends lost 11 bases and 0 bases, in that order; junction bases with no gene match: 18. The CDR3 runs 19 residues. CDR3 nucleotide sequence: TGTGCCCGCTTCCCAAAAGGGACTAGCGGGTTTCCTAGCACAGATACGCAGTATTTT. Its protein is CARFPKGTSGFPSTDTQYF.

Here the CDR3 DNA reads TGTGCCAGCAGTCGGGTGGGGTACAGAGAGACCCAGTACTTC. Its protein is CASSRVGYRETQYF. The V call is TRBV12-3 or TRBV12-4, the J call TRBJ2-5; unclear D gene. V was pared by 5 bases and J by 4 bases, with 14 bases between. The CDR3 covers 14 residues.

In its sample, this clonotype was seen many times. The chain is built from TRBV10-3 and TRBJ1-1, with 12 bases that match TRBD1. Germline V gives CDR1 ENHRY, CDR2 SYGVKD. The V segment lost 5 bases and the J segment 11 bases; nucleotides outside the gene matches: 9. The CDR3 runs 14 residues. This chain's CDR3 is CAISLKGQGASAFF. The CDR3 DNA reads as TGTGCCATCAGTCTAAAGGGACAGGGGGCATCGGCTTTCTTT.

This sequence joins TRBV10-3 and TRBJ2-7; 11 bases agree with TRBD2. The CDR3 length is 21 residues. V lost 0 bases to trimming and J lost 3 bases; unmatched junction nucleotides: 19. Germline CDR1 is ENHRY and CDR2 is SYGVKD. The CDR3 bases are TGTGCCATCAGTGAGTCGAAACTAGCGGGAGTTAAGGGCCCCTTTTTCTACGAGCAGTACTTC. This encodes CAISESKLAGVKGPFFYEQYF.

Notes on this clonotype: A much larger clone sits a single nucleotide away, making a read error possible. The chain recombines TRBV12-3 or TRBV12-4 with TRBJ2-3; 7 positions match TRBD2. The CDR3 is 17 amino acids. The trim removed 4 bases at V and 5 bases at J, leaving 15 bases unmatched. The CDR3 reads CASSSSGRGLTRDTQYF. CDR3 sequence (DNA): TGTGCCAGCAGTTCCTCTGGGAGGGGACTAACGAGAGATACGCAGTATTTT.

The chain joins TRBV2 to TRBJ1-4; D perhaps matches TRBD1 (5 bases). This CDR3 spans 14 amino acids. Trimming removed 4 bases at V and 9 bases at J, with 15 bases between. CDR1 and CDR2 (germline): SNHLY, FYNNEI. CDR3 nucleotides: TGTGCCAGCAGTGGACCAGGAGGGGAAAAAAAACTGTTTTTT. It specifies CASSGPGGEKKLFF.

The chain couples TRBV18 to TRBJ2-5, with a weak D call TRBD2 (5 bases). Trimming shortened V by 3 bases and J by 4 bases, and 12 bases separated the two germline ends. This CDR3 comprises 14 residues. The germline V gene encodes CDR1 KGHSH and CDR2 LQKENI. CDR3 coding DNA: TGTGCCAGCTCACCGACCGGGATGCTAGAGACCCAGTACTTC. This codes for CASSPTGMLETQYF.

The V gene is TRBV6-5, the J gene TRBJ2-2; 7 bases align to TRBD1. CDR3 length: 16 residues. Trimming cost V 0 bases and J 7 bases; bases outside gene matches: 8. The germline V gene has CDR1 MNHEY and CDR2 SVGAGI. This CDR3 reads CASSYSGTAAGGELFF. CDR3 sequence (DNA): TGTGCCAGCAGTTACTCCGGGACAGCCGCAGGCGGGGAGCTGTTTTTT.

This clonotype was detected a few times. CDR3 coding DNA: TGCGCCAGCAGCCCCGGACTAGCGGGCCTCACAGATACGCAGTATTTT. This gives the protein CASSPGLAGLTDTQYF. The chain links TRBV5-1 to TRBJ2-3; 11 bases map to TRBD2. From germline, CDR1 is SGHRS and CDR2 YFSETQ. The CDR3 contains 16 residues. V lost 4 bases, J lost 2 bases, and 6 bases stayed unmatched.

The chain has TRBV5-1 and TRBJ2-1, with D unclear. V lost 4 bases, J lost 1 base, and 9 bases lay in between. The CDR3 contains 14 residues. The germline CDR1 and CDR2 sequences are SGHRS and YFSETQ. The DNA for the CDR3 is TGCGCCAGCAGCCTCGTCACTTCCTACAATGAGCAGTTCTTC. Translation gives CASSLVTSYNEQFF.

V and J are TRBV10-3 and TRBJ2-7; a possible D gene is TRBD2 (6 bases). The germline V gene encodes CDR1 ENHRY and CDR2 SYGVKD. V dropped 6 bases and J dropped 0 bases, with 9 bases sitting between them. CDR3 length: 13 residues. The DNA for the CDR3 is TGTGCCATCAGGGGGACTGTCTCCTACGAGCAGTACTTC. Translation gives CAIRGTVSYEQYF.

This clonotype has a handful of counts. The chain couples TRBV5-1 to TRBJ2-3; D remains unclear. Trimming shortened V by 2 bases and J by 7 bases, and 11 bases separated the two germline ends. This CDR3 region has 13 residues. Germline V gene lookup returns CDR1 SGHRS and CDR2 YFSETQ. The CDR3 reads CASSLPPIHTQYF. The CDR3 region has the DNA TGCGCCAGCAGCTTACCCCCGATCCATACGCAGTATTTT.

CDR3 sequence reads: CASSVGIGSSYNEQFF. CDR3 nucleotide sequence: TGTGCCAGCAGCGTAGGGATAGGAAGCAGTTACAATGAGCAGTTCTTC. The chain carries TRBV9 and TRBJ2-1; no definite D call. V shed 0 bases and J shed 4 bases, with 14 bases lying between them. Germline CDR1 and CDR2: SGDLS and YYNGEE. The CDR3 is 16 residues long.

This clonotype was picked up many times. V and J are TRBV5-1 and TRBJ2-1, with TRBD2 identical over 7 bases. Germline CDR1 reads SGHRS; CDR2 reads YFSETQ. The V gene end was trimmed by 0 bases and the J gene end by 2 bases; junction bases not matched to a gene: 2. This CDR3 is built from 15 residues. Written as DNA, the CDR3 is TGCGCCAGCAGCTTGGGACTAGCAACCTACAATGAGCAGTTCTTC. This gives the protein CASSLGLATYNEQFF. The full variable domain, in which reference TRBV5-1 and TRBJ2-1 provide the parts outside the CDR3, is KAGVTQTPRYLIKTRGQQVTLSCSPISGHRSVSWYQQTPGQGLQFLFEYFSETQRNKGNFPGRFSGRQFSNSRSEMNVSTLELGDSALYLCASSLGLATYNEQFFGPGTRLTVL.

Judged by abundance, this clonotype is medium-sized. The chain links TRBV24-1 to TRBJ2-1; D remains unclear. CDR3 length equals 14 residues. The V and J ends lost 0 bases and 7 bases respectively, with 9 bases between them. CDR1 and CDR2 (germline): KGHDR, SFDVKD. CDR3 region: CATSDLNIGNEQFF. As DNA, the CDR3 is TGTGCCACCAGTGATTTGAACATCGGGAATGAGCAGTTCTTC.

This clonotype showed up just once. A much larger clone sits a single nucleotide away, making a read error possible. The chain is built from TRBV6-4 and TRBJ2-1; tentatively, D is TRBD2 (6 bases). Germline CDR1 and CDR2: MRHNA and SNTAGT. This CDR3 contains 16 residues. CDR3 coding DNA: TGTGACAGCAGTGAAGGGGCGGGGATCTACTACAATGAGCAGTTCTTC. This translates into CDSSEGAGIYYNEQFF.

The genes are TRBV5-1 and TRBJ1-1, with D possibly TRBD1 on 6 matching bases. Trimming stripped 0 bases from V and 6 bases from J, with 12 bases between. CDR3 length: 14 amino acids. Germline loops: CDR1 SGHRS, CDR2 YFSETQ. CDR3 protein: CASSLGQESSEAFF. For the CDR3, the DNA is TGCGCCAGCAGCTTGGGACAGGAAAGCTCTGAAGCTTTCTTT.

The table lists this clonotype with a count of one. V usage is TRBV29-1 and J usage is TRBJ2-1, with TRBD2 matching 15 bases. This CDR3 has 16 amino acids. Unmatched junction bases numbered 13, after V lost 8 bases and J lost 8 bases. Germline-derived CDR1 and CDR2 are SQVTM and ANQGSEA. CDR3 sequence: CSSLRTSGGAMDEQFF. Written as DNA, the CDR3 is TGCAGCTCTCTCCGGACTAGCGGGGGGGCCATGGATGAGCAGTTCTTC.

The chain combines TRBV21-1 with TRBJ2-5. TRBV21-1 is a known pseudogene. The CDR3 sequence is 11 residues long. The CDR3 nucleotides are TGTGCCACCTGGGGTGAGGAGACCCAGTACTTC. It encodes CATWGEETQYF.

This clonotype has only a few counts. This could be a read error, since a much larger clone is one nucleotide away. The chain employs TRBV20-1 and TRBJ2-3; D perhaps matches TRBD2 (5 bases). Between the trimmed V and J ends, which lost 3 bases and 2 bases, there was a span of 6 bases. The CDR3 contains 12 residues. Looked up from germline, CDR1 is DFQATT and CDR2 is SNEGSKA (reference sequence). This CDR3 reads CSASRDTDTQYF. The CDR3 bases are TGCAGTGCTAGCCGGGACACAGATACGCAGTATTTT.

There are many counts of this clonotype. J is TRBJ1-5 and V is TRBV6-2 or TRBV6-3, with unresolved D. V was clipped by 6 bases and J by 3 bases, with 12 bases between them. CDR1 MNHEY and CDR2 SVGEGT come from the germline V gene. This CDR3 contains 14 residues. The CDR3, as DNA: TGTGCCAGCAGCGGACCGGGCCACAATCAGCCCCAGCATTTT. This gives the protein CASSGPGHNQPQHF.

This clonotype was counted only a few times. The V call is TRBV12-3 or TRBV12-4, the J call TRBJ2-7, with unresolved D. Trimming shortened V by 5 bases and J by 0 bases, and 11 bases separated the two germline ends. This CDR3 is 14 amino acids long. This CDR3 is CASSSLVSSYEQYF. The CDR3 nucleotides are TGTGCCAGCAGTAGTCTCGTTAGCTCCTACGAGCAGTACTTC.